Each of the 9 T cell receptor beta chains below was sequenced from the same sample in a study of blood T cell repertoires in COVID-19. Assay: immunoSEQ multiplex PCR; the TCRdb copy retains only in-frame clones and omits some. The sample lists about 100,000 clones, 70% to 80% occurring once. The specimen was peripheral blood. The receptors here all came from a woman of 80 years or more with active or convalescent COVID-19.

The rearrangement uses TRBV28 and TRBJ2-4, with 10 bases that match TRBD1. The V gene end was trimmed by 7 bases and the J gene end by 9 bases; junction bases not matched to a gene: 15. Germline V gives CDR1 MDHEN, CDR2 SYDVKM. CDR3 length: 16 residues. CDR3 region: CASTLTSTGGLTIQYF. CDR3 bases: TGTGCCAGCACTCTGACCTCGACAGGGGGCTTAACCATTCAGTACTTC. Based on the CDR3 plus reference TRBV28 and TRBJ2-4, the full variable domain is DVKVTQSSRYLVKRTGEKVFLECVQDMDHENMFWYRQDPGLGLRLIYFSYDVKMKEKGDIPEGYSVSREKKERFSLILESASTNQTSMYLCASTLTSTGGLTIQYFGAGTRLSVL.

This clone was found many times. J is TRBJ2-7 and V is TRBV4-1; unclear D gene. The ends were cut back, 1 base at V and 0 bases at J, with 7 bases in the middle. The CDR3 has 14 amino acids. Germline values: CDR1 MGHRA, CDR2 YSYEKL. DNA for the CDR3: TGCGCCAGCAGCCAAGCTGCTAGCTCCTACGAGCAGTACTTC. Its protein product is CASSQAASSYEQYF.

This sequence joins TRBV6-5 and TRBJ2-7; a possible D gene is TRBD1 (6 bases). The CDR3 runs to 12 residues. Germline CDR1 and CDR2: MNHEY and SVGAGI. V lost 6 bases and J lost 4, with 10 bases in between. CDR3 sequence reads: CASSWGQYEQYF. CDR3 DNA sequence: TGTGCCAGCAGCTGGGGGCAGTACGAGCAGTACTTC.

This rearrangement joins TRBV6-1 to TRBJ2-1; 7 bases agree with TRBD1. This CDR3 has 20 residues. In germline, CDR1 is MNHNS, CDR2 SASEGT. V gave up 2 bases and J gave up 0 bases; unmatched junction bases: 16. Written as DNA, the CDR3 is TGTGCCAGCAGTGAATTGCGCAGGGGGTCCTCCCCAAGCTCCTACAATGAGCAGTTCTTC. It specifies CASSELRRGSSPSSYNEQFF.

The gene calls are TRBV5-1 and TRBJ2-3; no definite D call. With 1 base removed from V and 4 bases from J, the gap between germline ends came to 10 bases. CDR1 and CDR2 (germline): SGHRS, YFSETQ. The CDR3 consists of 14 residues. The CDR3 DNA sequence: TGCGCCAGCAGCTTGAGTCAGCTAGCAGATACGCAGTATTTT. It yields the protein CASSLSQLADTQYF.

This sequence joins TRBV9 and TRBJ2-2; D might be TRBD2 (6 bases). With 2 bases removed from V and 4 bases from J, the gap between germline ends came to 12 bases. Germline CDR1 and CDR2: SGDLS and YYNGEE. The CDR3 length is 15 residues. The CDR3 spells CASSVYRRGTGELFF. In DNA, the CDR3 is TGTGCCAGCAGCGTTTACAGGCGGGGCACCGGGGAGCTGTTTTTT.

The chain combines TRBV30 with TRBJ1-3, with a weak D call TRBD1 (6 bases). The CDR3 has 12 residues. The V gene lost 3 bases and the J gene lost 4 bases, with 7 bases spanning the gap. Per the germline V gene, CDR1 is GTSNPN and CDR2 is SVGIG (reference sequence). The CDR3 protein is CAWRDSGNTIYF. CDR3 DNA: TGTGCCTGGAGGGACAGCGGAAACACCATATATTTT. The variable domain in full, with the rest retrieved from reference TRBV30 and TRBJ1-3, is SQTIHQWPATLVQPVGSPLSLECTVEGTSNPNLYWYRQAAGRGLQLLFYSVGIGQISSEVPQNLSASRPQDRQFILSSKKLLLSDSGFYLCAWRDSGNTIYFGEGSWLTVV.

Concerning this clone: The junction and the germline gene differ at one end; a read error may be behind it. V is TRBV5-1 and J is TRBJ2-5, with 9 bases matching TRBD2. Germline CDR1 SGHRS, CDR2 YFSETQ. This CDR3 is 17 amino acids long. In DNA form, the CDR3 reads TGTGCCAGCAGCTCATCCCGGGGACTAGCTAGCCAAGAGACCCAGTACTTC. This sequence encodes CASSSSRGLASQETQYF.

The chain joins TRBV6-7 to TRBJ2-1; D might be TRBD2 (6 bases). TRBV6-7 carries the ORF label, with uncertain function. The CDR3 loop spans 16 amino acids. Trimming shortened V by 0 bases and J by 7 bases, and 16 bases separated the two germline ends. Written as DNA, the CDR3 is TGTGCCAGCAGTTACTCGACGGGAGTATCCGAAAATGAGCAGTTCTTC. Translating gives CASSYSTGVSENEQFF.